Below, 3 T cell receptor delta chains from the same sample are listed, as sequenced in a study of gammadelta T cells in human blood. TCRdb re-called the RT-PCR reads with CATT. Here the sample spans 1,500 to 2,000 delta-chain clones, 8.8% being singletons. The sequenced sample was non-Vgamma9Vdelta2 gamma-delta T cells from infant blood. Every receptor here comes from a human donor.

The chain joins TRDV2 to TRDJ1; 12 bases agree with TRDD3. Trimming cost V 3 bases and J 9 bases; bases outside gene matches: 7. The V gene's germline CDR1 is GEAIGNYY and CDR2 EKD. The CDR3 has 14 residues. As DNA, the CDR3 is TGTGCCTGTGACTTAGTACTGGGGGATACACAACTCATCTTT. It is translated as CACDLVLGDTQLIF.

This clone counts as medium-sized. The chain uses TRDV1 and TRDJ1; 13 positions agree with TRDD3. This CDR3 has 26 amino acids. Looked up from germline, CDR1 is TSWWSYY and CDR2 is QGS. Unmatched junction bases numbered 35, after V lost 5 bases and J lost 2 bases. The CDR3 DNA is TGTGCTCTTGGGCCGCCCCAACCACACGGCCCACTGGGGGATACGCGTATGTTTGGGAAAACCGATAAACTCATCTTT. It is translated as CALGPPQPHGPLGDTRMFGKTDKLIF.

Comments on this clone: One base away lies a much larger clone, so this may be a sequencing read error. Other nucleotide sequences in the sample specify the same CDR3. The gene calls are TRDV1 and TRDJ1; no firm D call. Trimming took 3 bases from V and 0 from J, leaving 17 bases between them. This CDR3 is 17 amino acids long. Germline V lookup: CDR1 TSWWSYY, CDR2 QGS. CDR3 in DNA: TGTGCTCTTGGGGACCTCTCTGCAATGGGTCACACCGATAAACTCATCTTT. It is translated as CALGDLSAMGHTDKLIF.